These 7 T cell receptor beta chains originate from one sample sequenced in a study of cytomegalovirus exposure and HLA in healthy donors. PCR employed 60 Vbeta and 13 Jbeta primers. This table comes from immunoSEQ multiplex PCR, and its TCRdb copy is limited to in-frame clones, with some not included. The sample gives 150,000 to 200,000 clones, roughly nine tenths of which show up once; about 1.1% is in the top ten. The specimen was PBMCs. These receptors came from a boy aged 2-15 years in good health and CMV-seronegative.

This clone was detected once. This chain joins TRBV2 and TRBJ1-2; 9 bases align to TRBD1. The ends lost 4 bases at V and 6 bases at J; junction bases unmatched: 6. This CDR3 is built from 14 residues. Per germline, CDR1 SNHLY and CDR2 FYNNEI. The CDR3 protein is CASSGVTGGHGYTF. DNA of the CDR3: TGTGCCAGCAGTGGAGTTACAGGGGGCCATGGCTACACCTTC.

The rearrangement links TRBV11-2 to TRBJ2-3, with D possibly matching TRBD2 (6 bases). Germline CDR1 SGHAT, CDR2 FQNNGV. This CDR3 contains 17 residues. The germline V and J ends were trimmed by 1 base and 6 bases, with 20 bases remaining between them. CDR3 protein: CASSLVGRTSLPDTQYF. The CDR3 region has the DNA TGTGCCAGCAGCTTAGTTGGCCGAACTAGCCTGCCCGATACGCAGTATTTT.

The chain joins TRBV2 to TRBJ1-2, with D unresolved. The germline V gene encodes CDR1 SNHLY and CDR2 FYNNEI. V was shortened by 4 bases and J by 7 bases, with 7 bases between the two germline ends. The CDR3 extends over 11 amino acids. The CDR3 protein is CASSVPGGYTF. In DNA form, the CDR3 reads TGTGCCAGCAGTGTACCGGGTGGCTACACCTTC.

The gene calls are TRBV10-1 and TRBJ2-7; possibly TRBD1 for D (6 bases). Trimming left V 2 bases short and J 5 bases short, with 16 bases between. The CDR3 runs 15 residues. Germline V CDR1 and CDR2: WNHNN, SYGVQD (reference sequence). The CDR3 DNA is TGCGCCAGCAGTGAGACACAGGGTAAGATCCACGAGCAGTACTTC. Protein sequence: CASSETQGKIHEQYF.

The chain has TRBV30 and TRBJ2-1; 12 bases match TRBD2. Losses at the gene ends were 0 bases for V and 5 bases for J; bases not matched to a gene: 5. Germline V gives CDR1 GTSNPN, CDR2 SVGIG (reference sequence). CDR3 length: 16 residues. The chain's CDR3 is CAWSVRLAGVNNEQFF. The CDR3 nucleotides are TGTGCCTGGAGTGTGAGACTAGCGGGAGTAAACAATGAGCAGTTCTTC.

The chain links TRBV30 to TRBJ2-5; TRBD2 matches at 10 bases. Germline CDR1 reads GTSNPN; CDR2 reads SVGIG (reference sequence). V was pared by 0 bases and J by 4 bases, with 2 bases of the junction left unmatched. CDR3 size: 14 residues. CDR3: CAWSVTSGIETQYF. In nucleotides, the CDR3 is TGTGCCTGGAGTGTAACTAGCGGGATAGAGACCCAGTACTTC.

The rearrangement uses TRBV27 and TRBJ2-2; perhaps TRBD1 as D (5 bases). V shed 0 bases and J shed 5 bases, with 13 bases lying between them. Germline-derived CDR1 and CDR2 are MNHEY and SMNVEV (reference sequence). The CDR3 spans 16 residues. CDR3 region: CASSLSSRVGTGELFF. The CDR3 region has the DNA TGTGCCAGCAGTTTATCATCCAGGGTAGGGACCGGGGAGCTGTTTTTT.